Sequencing of this T cell receptor (beta chain) was carried out in a study of identifying expanded T cells in peripheral blood. Overall study findings and caveats: About 1.2 clones differed between technical replicates, versus approximately 16 and 20 over time. Across healthy donors, higher total template counts meant significantly greater approximately 2-week count variance.

Method: immunoSEQ multiplex PCR; TCRdb's copy keeps in-frame clones and lacks some. The sample records more than 50,000 clones, approximately 80% being singletons. V dropped 4 bases and J dropped 4 bases, with 7 bases sitting between them. This CDR3 region has 12 residues. The germline V gene has CDR1 SGHNT and CDR2 YYREEE (reference sequence). As concerns this clone: Its matching antigen is unknown.

During the collection period, no donor immune events like infections were recorded. The TCR comes from a person aged 18 to 75 in good health. Sequencing input: blood. The genes are TRBV5-4 and TRBJ2-3, with D perhaps TRBD2 (6 bases). Here the CDR3 reads CASSGGADTQYF. As DNA, the CDR3 is TGTGCCAGCAGCGGCGGGGCAGATACGCAGTATTTT.